What follows is one T cell receptor beta chain and its context. This entry is derived from a study of blood T cell repertoires in COVID-19. The overall study: Sites across the United States, Italy and Spain contributed samples from acute and convalescent COVID-19.

CDR1 MDHEN and CDR2 SYDVKM come from the germline V gene. V was pared by 4 bases and J by 4 bases, with 8 bases between. The CDR3 contains 12 residues. The authors' processing: It was from reference gene primer amplification that nucleated cell counts were estimated. The repertoire was sequenced with immunoSEQ multiplex PCR; TCRdb's copy has only in-frame clones and lacks some. V and J calls and clone size are those listed in that table; D and trimming were worked out from the DNA. In the table there are 110,000 to 150,000 clones, around 86% of which are singletons. Participants were placed into cohorts based on the clinical history they reported. What the recovered Cohort 3 donors had was two negative PCRs, clearance, or symptom resolution.

The specimen was PBMCs or T cells enriched from blood (not recorded which). The chain recombines TRBV28 with TRBJ2-7; D ambiguous. This receptor was obtained from a man in his sixties who had recovered from COVID-19. CDR3 bases: TGTGCCAGCAGTTCGACACTTTACGAGCAGTACTTC. This codes for CASSSTLYEQYF.